This T cell receptor (beta chain) is from a study of CD8+CD57+ T cells in acquired aplastic anemia. Across the whole study: Mean DNA quantity obtained from sorted CD4+ and CD8+ cells was approximately 3 ug.

Sequencing involved patients with CD8+CD57+ cell expansion previously shown by flow cytometry. In all patients, the disease was severe acquired aplastic anemia. Comments on this clonotype: With a much larger clone just one base away, this may be a read error.

Profiles of TCR beta VDJ and CDR3 were generated from a genomic DNA template. One entry per CDR3 protein, called by TCRdb with MiXCR from the reads. The data hold roughly 150,000 distinct CDR3 sequences, with 40% to 50% observed a single time. Germline V lookup: CDR1 MDHEN, CDR2 SYDVKM. The CDR3 has 12 amino acids. The receptor was derived from a human donor with aplastic anemia. Sequencing was carried out using sorted CD4+, CD8+, or CD8+CD57+ T cells (not recorded which) from PBMCs. The chain joins TRBV28 to TRBJ1-2; D is unresolved. The DNA of the CDR3 is TGTGCCGCCACCAGGAGTCGCGGTGGCCACACCTTC. The encoded protein is CAATRSRGGHTF.